Listed here are 25 T cell receptor beta chains from one sample, sequenced in a study of blood T cell repertoires in COVID-19. Sequenced by immunoSEQ multiplex PCR; TCRdb stores in-frame clones only, minus some. The sample lists tens of thousands of clones; roughly 80% were seen once. Material for sequencing was peripheral blood. The receptor set was obtained from a woman aged 70-85 years with acute or convalescent COVID-19.

The table lists this clone with a count of one. The chain joins TRBV7-3 to TRBJ2-1, with 8 positions matching TRBD2. CDR3 length equals 17 residues. V gave up 6 bases and J gave up 5 bases; unmatched junction bases: 15. The germline CDR1 and CDR2 sequences are SGHTA and FQGTGA. The CDR3 region is CASSLDREGPGDNEQFF. Here the CDR3 DNA reads TGTGCCAGCAGTCTCGACCGGGAGGGGCCCGGCGACAATGAGCAGTTCTTC. Looking up the rest from reference TRBV7-3 and TRBJ2-1 gives the full variable domain: GAGVSQTPSNKVTEKGKYVELRCDPISGHTALYWYRQSLGQGPEFLIYFQGTGAADDSGLPNDRFFAVRPEGSVSTLKIQRTERGDSAVYLCASSLDREGPGDNEQFFGPGTRLTVL.

The chain has TRBV2 and TRBJ2-1; 10 positions match TRBD2. The germline CDR1 and CDR2 sequences are SNHLY and FYNNEI. The junction had 1 base not matched to a gene; V was cut back by 6 bases and J by 5 bases. This CDR3 has 13 residues. The CDR3 region has the DNA TGTGCCAGCAGACTAGCGGGAAACAATGAGCAGTTCTTC. Translated, it gives CASRLAGNNEQFF. Drawing the rest from reference TRBV2 and TRBJ2-1, the complete variable domain is EPEVTQTPSHQVTQMGQEVILRCVPISNHLYFYWYRQILGQKVEFLVSFYNNEISEKSEIFDDQFSVERPDGSNFTLKIRSTKLEDSAMYFCASRLAGNNEQFFGPGTRLTVL.

This chain connects TRBV14 to TRBJ2-4; D possibly corresponds to TRBD1 (6 bases). The V end lost 1 base, the J end lost 7 bases, and 11 bases lay between the germline ends. This CDR3 has 14 residues. Germline lookup yields CDR1 SGHDN and CDR2 FVKESK. The CDR3 region has the DNA TGTGCCAGCAGCCAAGTACAGGGCGGCAACATTCAGTACTTC. It codes for CASSQVQGGNIQYF.

The chain combines TRBV2 with TRBJ2-2; D may be TRBD2 (6 bases). This CDR3 has 14 residues. Germline CDR1 is SNHLY and CDR2 is FYNNEI. V was clipped by 7 bases and J by 0 bases, with 9 bases between them. As DNA, the CDR3 is TGTGCCAGCATAGGACTAACGAACACCGGGGAGCTGTTTTTT. This sequence encodes CASIGLTNTGELFF.

The gene calls are TRBV7-2 and TRBJ2-7; no clear D. The CDR3 consists of 13 residues. V lost 2 bases and J 6 bases, leaving 11 bases between the germline ends. CDR1 and CDR2 from the germline V gene are SGHTA and FQGNSA. CDR3 in amino acids: CASSLWSQVEQYF. The CDR3 bases are TGTGCCAGCAGCTTATGGTCGCAGGTCGAGCAGTACTTC. Full variable domain (outside the CDR3, taken from reference TRBV7-2 and TRBJ2-7): GAGVSQSPSNKVTEKGKDVELRCDPISGHTALYWYRQSLGQGLEFLIYFQGNSAPDKSGLPSDRFSAERTGGSVSTLTIQRTQQEDSAVYLCASSLWSQVEQYFGPGTRLTVT.

The gene calls are TRBV7-2 and TRBJ1-5; D remains unclear. Trimming cost V 5 bases and J 2 bases, with 13 bases left between them. This CDR3 region has 15 residues. Germline V gene sequence: CDR1 SGHTA, CDR2 FQGNSA. The CDR3 here is CASSPRPWGNQPQHF. In DNA, the CDR3 is TGTGCCAGCAGCCCTAGGCCTTGGGGCAATCAGCCCCAGCATTTT.

The chain has TRBV27 and TRBJ2-7; TRBD2 aligns across 14 bases. CDR1 and CDR2 from the germline V gene are MNHEY and SMNVEV (reference sequence). The CDR3 is 16 amino acids. Trimming took 3 bases from V and 3 from J; bases not matched to a gene: 4. CDR3 nucleotides: TGTGCCAGCAGTTTCTCCGGGACTAGCGGGAGCTACGAGCAGTACTTC. Its translation is CASSFSGTSGSYEQYF.

This chain connects TRBV18 to TRBJ2-2; TRBD1 agrees at 8 bases. Unmatched junction bases numbered 9, after V lost 1 base and J lost 5 bases. The CDR3 totals 17 residues. The germline CDR1 and CDR2 sequences are KGHSH and LQKENI. The CDR3 bases are TGTGCCAGCTCACCACAAGAGGGACAGGTGTCGACCGGGGAGCTGTTTTTT. Translation gives CASSPQEGQVSTGELFF.

The chain couples TRBV7-2 to TRBJ1-5; no reliable D call. Germline values: CDR1 SGHTA, CDR2 FQGNSA. The CDR3 consists of 14 residues. Deletions cut 0 bases from V and 3 bases from J, with 6 bases between. CDR3 sequence (DNA): TGTGCCAGCAGCTTAGCGGGCAACAATCAGCCCCAGCATTTT. Translating gives CASSLAGNNQPQHF.

J is TRBJ2-7 and V is TRBV4-2; 11 positions match TRBD1. With 5 bases clipped from V and 6 bases from J, the junction kept 9 bases outside the gene matches. The CDR3 runs 15 residues. Germline V gene sequence: CDR1 LGHNA, CDR2 YNFKEQ. The CDR3 sequence: CASSYRDRGSAEQYF. The CDR3, as DNA: TGTGCCAGCAGCTACCGGGACAGGGGGTCCGCCGAGCAGTACTTC.

This sequence joins TRBV6-1 and TRBJ1-3, with 8 positions matching TRBD1. CDR3 size: 17 residues. Germline V CDR1 and CDR2: MNHNS, SASEGT. The V and J ends lost 1 base and 0 bases, in that order; junction bases with no gene match: 5. CDR3 residues: CASSEGTGLNSGNTIYF. Here the CDR3 DNA reads TGTGCCAGCAGTGAAGGGACAGGGCTAAACTCTGGAAACACCATATATTTT.

The chain recombines TRBV1 with TRBJ2-7; the tabulated D call, TRBD2, remains unverified against the DNA. TRBV1 is flagged as a pseudogene. The CDR3 runs 22 residues. CDR3 region: CTSSQEVFGGFVLAEPFYEQYF. CDR3 DNA sequence: TGCACCAGCAGCCAAGAGGTTTTCGGGGGGTTTGTTCTAGCGGAGCCCTTCTACGAGCAGTACTTC.

In this sample, this clone turned up once. This rearrangement joins TRBV28 to TRBJ2-4; 7 bases align to TRBD1. Germline V gene data show CDR1 as MDHEN and CDR2 as SYDVKM. The CDR3 runs 14 residues. The trim removed 9 bases at V and 0 bases at J, leaving 5 bases unmatched. CDR3 sequence reads: CASQQGTAKNIQYF. CDR3 in DNA: TGTGCCAGTCAACAGGGGACAGCCAAAAACATTCAGTACTTC.

The rearrangement links TRBV7-2 to TRBJ2-1, with D possibly TRBD1 on 5 matching bases. Trimming left V 2 bases short and J 8 bases short, with 13 bases between. Germline V gene data show CDR1 as SGHTA and CDR2 as FQGNSA. This CDR3 region has 14 residues. CDR3: CASSLPNLQDEQFF. CDR3 nucleotides: TGTGCCAGCAGCTTACCCAACCTACAGGATGAGCAGTTCTTC.

The chain couples TRBV28 to TRBJ1-4; 7 bases map to TRBD1. The CDR3 consists of 14 residues. CDR1 is MDHEN and CDR2 is SYDVKM in the germline V gene. Trimming cost V 6 bases and J 4 bases; bases outside gene matches: 5. The CDR3 protein is CASRAGQLNEKLFF. The CDR3 DNA reads TGTGCCAGCAGGGCGGGACAGCTTAATGAAAAACTGTTTTTT.

The V gene is TRBV7-2, the J gene TRBJ2-7; 7 bases agree with TRBD2. The V gene's germline CDR1 is SGHTA and CDR2 FQGNSA. CDR3 size: 14 residues. The trim removed 5 bases at V and 3 bases at J, leaving 7 bases unmatched. The CDR3, as DNA: TGTGCCAGCAGCCCCCCTAGCGGAAACTACGAGCAGTACTTC. It is translated as CASSPPSGNYEQYF.

This clone was detected only once. The CDR3 sequence is CASSVGPRASGGGNTIYF. The CDR3 DNA reads as TGTGCCAGCAGCGTAGGCCCCCGGGCCTCCGGGGGTGGAAACACCATATATTTT. The chain has TRBV9 and TRBJ1-3, with D perhaps matching TRBD1 (5 bases). The CDR3 is 18 residues long. V was pared by 0 bases and J by 3 bases, with 19 bases between. CDR1 and CDR2 (germline): SGDLS, YYNGEE.

The CDR3, as DNA: TGTGCCAGCCAGGGCGGCGGGGAAGGACTCTATGGCTACACCTTC. Translation: CASQGGGEGLYGYTF. The genes are TRBV28 and TRBJ1-2; a possible D gene is TRBD1 (5 bases). The CDR3 runs 15 residues. Trimming took off 8 bases at V and 4 bases at J, with 20 bases between the two ends. The germline V gene encodes CDR1 MDHEN and CDR2 SYDVKM.

The chain joins TRBV7-2 to TRBJ2-7; D gene unclear. V was clipped by 6 bases and J by 0 bases, with 3 bases between them. Germline V gives CDR1 SGHTA, CDR2 FQGNSA. CDR3 size: 11 residues. The CDR3 here is CASSLSYEQYF. CDR3 nucleotides: TGTGCCAGCAGTCTCTCCTACGAGCAGTACTTC. Supplemented by reference TRBV7-2 and TRBJ2-7, the full variable domain reads GAGVSQSPSNKVTEKGKDVELRCDPISGHTALYWYRQSLGQGLEFLIYFQGNSAPDKSGLPSDRFSAERTGGSVSTLTIQRTQQEDSAVYLCASSLSYEQYFGPGTRLTVT.

This chain uses TRBV2 with TRBJ1-2; maybe TRBD1 (5 bases). V was shortened by 6 bases and J by 8 bases, with 13 bases between the two germline ends. Germline values: CDR1 SNHLY, CDR2 FYNNEI. The CDR3 spans 12 residues. CDR3 sequence: CASSRTGVGYTF. The CDR3 DNA reads TGTGCCAGCAGCCGCACAGGAGTCGGCTACACCTTC.

The chain recombines TRBV6-6 with TRBJ1-2; TRBD1 agrees at 8 bases. The J segment lost 7 bases and the V segment lost 6 bases, leaving 13 bases of the junction unmatched. Germline assignment: CDR1 MNHNY and CDR2 SVGAGI (reference sequence). The CDR3 is made up of 15 amino acids. CDR3: CASRSPLDREGGYTF. The CDR3 nucleotides read TGTGCCAGCAGATCGCCCCTGGACAGGGAGGGTGGCTACACCTTC.

The V and J genes are TRBV29-1 and TRBJ1-2, with 9 positions matching TRBD1. The V segment lost 0 bases and the J segment 7 bases; nucleotides outside the gene matches: 3. CDR1 and CDR2 (germline): SQVTM, ANQGSEA. The CDR3 totals 13 residues. CDR3 nucleotide sequence: TGCAGCGTTGAAGAGGGGACAGGGTTTGGCTACACCTTC. It yields the protein CSVEEGTGFGYTF.

This sequence joins TRBV11-2 and TRBJ1-6, with D tentatively TRBD1 (5 bases). This CDR3 has 14 residues. The germline gives CDR1 SGHAT, CDR2 FQNNGV. Trimming pared 4 bases from V and 13 bases from J, leaving 17 bases between. CDR3 loop: CASSSQQAVGPLHF. CDR3 nucleotide sequence: TGTGCCAGCAGCTCACAACAGGCCGTTGGGCCCCTCCACTTT.

The chain combines TRBV19 with TRBJ1-2; 7 bases are shared with TRBD1. With V trimmed by 6 bases and J by 9 bases, 13 bases remained unmatched. The CDR3 length is 14 residues. Germline CDR1 is LNHDA and CDR2 is SQIVND (reference sequence). The CDR3 DNA follows: TGTGCCAGTAGAGCAGACAGGGACATGAAACGCTACACCTTC. It encodes CASRADRDMKRYTF.

The chain carries TRBV9 and TRBJ2-5; TRBD2 matches at 7 bases. V lost 4 bases, J lost 5 bases, and 14 bases stayed unmatched. Germline CDR1 SGDLS, CDR2 YYNGEE. CDR3 length: 16 residues. This CDR3 reads CASSLGAGNSGETQYF. CDR3 nucleotides: TGTGCCAGCAGCCTAGGAGCGGGGAACTCTGGGGAGACCCAGTACTTC. Looking up the rest from reference TRBV9 and TRBJ2-5 gives the full variable domain: DSGVTQTPKHLITATGQRVTLRCSPRSGDLSVYWYQQSLDQGLQFLIQYYNGEERAKGNILERFSAQQFPDLHSELNLSSLELGDSALYFCASSLGAGNSGETQYFGPGTRLLVL.